The source of this T cell receptor (beta chain) is a study of graft-versus-host responses after intestinal transplantation. Across the study: Anti-thymocyte globulin induction, then tacrolimus and steroids for about three years, went to all recipients.

Broader study findings: There were GvH clones found in recipient marrow, and some of them appeared first in ileum or blood. There was an association between peak levels of circulating GvH clones and early post-transplant HvG declines. When patients had graft-donor T cell macrochimerism, their allografts held high graft-versus-host to host-versus-graft clonal ratios.

Produced via immunoSEQ multiplex PCR; TCRdb's table is partial and in-frame only. This table holds 80,000 to 95,000 clones, about 92% found once. With regard to this clone: Its antigen is not known.

Sequences were derived from unstimulated CD8+ T cells sorted from spleen or lymph node cells, sampled before intestinal transplant. This TCR was sampled from a human donor who received an intestinal transplant.

In nucleotides, the CDR3 is TGTGCCAGCAGTTCCGGACAGGGGCTATTTTCACCCCTCCACTTT. It yields the protein CASSSGQGLFSPLHF. J is TRBJ1-6 and V is TRBV27; 9 bases are a match to TRBD1. The CDR3 totals 15 residues. CDR1 is MNHEY, CDR2 SMNVEV, per germline (reference sequence). V shed 4 bases and J 9 bases; nucleotides not matched to a gene: 7.